The 29 T cell receptor beta chains listed next were all sequenced from one sample in a study of blood T cell repertoires in COVID-19 (dated by TCRdb to the early 2020s). The library was prepared using the immunoSEQ multiplex PCR assay. What TCRdb holds here is the immuneACCESS table cut down to in-frame rearrangements. Part of the clones is not present; checked against another copy, under half of the missing clones reflect an unresolved V gene, and the others are unexplained. This sample has about 200,000 clones in its table, and approximately 84% of those were observed once. The ten largest clones take up roughly 8% of the sample. The sequenced sample was peripheral blood. These receptors came from a woman aged 50 to 60 with active or convalescent COVID-19.

The CDR3 reads CASSLGRGSNQPQHF. CDR3 nucleotides: TGTGCCAGCAGCTTGGGTCGGGGTTCCAATCAGCCCCAGCATTTT. The chain recombines TRBV5-6 with TRBJ1-5; D is undetermined. CDR1 is SGHDT, CDR2 YYEEEE, per germline. The CDR3 length is 15 residues. V shed 0 bases and J shed 3 bases, with 10 bases lying between them.

The chain is built from TRBV4-2 and TRBJ2-5, with D perhaps TRBD2 (5 bases). V lost 0 bases, J lost 1 base, and 9 bases lay in between. The V gene's germline CDR1 is LGHNA and CDR2 YNFKEQ. This CDR3 contains 15 residues. The CDR3 DNA is TGTGCCAGCAGCCAAGAAACGGGGATCCAAGAGACCCAGTACTTC. Protein product: CASSQETGIQETQYF.

The chain has TRBV2 and TRBJ1-6; D gene uncertain. Germline V gene data show CDR1 as SNHLY and CDR2 as FYNNEI. This CDR3 is built from 14 residues. V shed 2 bases and J shed 4 bases, with 6 bases lying between them. CDR3 nucleotides: TGTGCCAGCAGTGAACAGATGTATAATTCACCCCTCCACTTT. It encodes CASSEQMYNSPLHF.

The chain is built from TRBV20-1 and TRBJ1-2; no reliable D call. The CDR3 contains 10 residues. Germline V gene sequence: CDR1 DFQATT, CDR2 SNEGSKA (reference sequence). Trimming removed 5 bases from V and 7 bases from J, with 8 bases in between. The CDR3 region has the DNA TGCAGTGCTCAAGAGGTTGGCTACACCTTC. This sequence encodes CSAQEVGYTF.

V is TRBV5-1 and J is TRBJ2-6; perhaps TRBD2 as D (5 bases). This CDR3 has 17 amino acids. The germline V gene has CDR1 SGHRS and CDR2 YFSETQ. The V end was cut by 4 bases, the J end by 0 bases, with 14 bases between. CDR3 nucleotides: TGCGCCAGCAGCAGTCGGGATTTAGTCTCTGGGGCCAACGTCCTGACTTTC. Residues: CASSSRDLVSGANVLTF.

The V gene is TRBV27, the J gene TRBJ2-5; 7 nucleotides agree with TRBD1. This CDR3 has 14 amino acids. J lost 3 bases, V lost 7 bases, and 8 bases had no gene match. Looked up from germline, CDR1 is MNHEY and CDR2 is SMNVEV (reference sequence). The CDR3 nucleotides read TGTGCCAGCATCGTCGGACAGGCCAAAGAGACCCAGTACTTC. This sequence encodes CASIVGQAKETQYF.

The V gene is TRBV7-2, the J gene TRBJ1-3; tentative D call: TRBD1 (5 bases). Germline-derived CDR1 and CDR2 are SGHTA and FQGNSA. Trimming cost V 8 bases and J 2 bases, with 10 bases left between them. The CDR3 loop spans 13 amino acids. DNA for the CDR3: TGTGCCAGCTTACAGGCCCCTGGAAACACCATATATTTT. Translating gives CASLQAPGNTIYF.

This clone was counted only a few times. V is TRBV5-4 and J is TRBJ1-2; no clear D. Germline CDR1 SGHNT, CDR2 YYREEE (reference sequence). Between the trimmed V and J ends, which lost 4 bases and 5 bases, there was a span of 15 bases. CDR3 length: 14 residues. CDR3 protein: CASSPDKARYGYTF. CDR3 DNA: TGTGCCAGCAGCCCTGACAAGGCCCGATATGGCTACACCTTC.

The V call is TRBV6-5, the J call TRBJ1-2; the D is unclear. This CDR3 is built from 13 residues. V was cut by 4 bases and J by 4 bases, with 10 bases left in between. Looked up from germline, CDR1 is MNHEY and CDR2 is SVGAGI. Here the CDR3 reads CASSLQEGYGYTF. As DNA, the CDR3 is TGTGCCAGCAGTTTGCAGGAGGGCTATGGCTACACCTTC.

The rearrangement uses TRBV11-2 and TRBJ2-2, with D hard to call. CDR1 is SGHAT, CDR2 FQNNGV, per germline. Trimming stripped 5 bases from V and 5 bases from J, with 12 bases between. The CDR3 runs to 14 residues. CDR3 region: CASSHSLWTGELFF. The CDR3 coding sequence is TGTGCCAGCAGCCACAGCTTGTGGACCGGGGAGCTGTTTTTT.

V is TRBV7-9 and J is TRBJ2-1; weak D call: TRBD2 (6 bases). The CDR3 extends over 14 amino acids. V was trimmed by 3 bases and J by 6 bases, leaving 12 bases between them. The germline CDR1 and CDR2 sequences are SEHNR and FQNEAQ (reference sequence). The DNA of the CDR3 is TGTGCCAGCAGCTTTGGGGGGACGCCCAATGAGCAGTTCTTC. Translated: CASSFGGTPNEQFF.

The chain is built from TRBV5-5 and TRBJ1-4; 7 bases are shared with TRBD1. V shed 0 bases, J shed 2 bases, and the junction held 7 bases outside the gene matches. The V gene's germline CDR1 is SGHKS and CDR2 YYEKEE (reference sequence). The CDR3 is made up of 17 amino acids. DNA for the CDR3: TGTGCCAGCAGCTTGGACGACAGGGAGGTTACTAATGAAAAACTGTTTTTT. Translation gives CASSLDDREVTNEKLFF. Looking up the rest from reference TRBV5-5 and TRBJ1-4 gives the full variable domain: DAGVTQSPTHLIKTRGQQVTLRCSPISGHKSVSWYQQVLGQGPQFIFQYYEKEERGRGNFPDRFSARQFPNYSSELNVNALLLGDSALYLCASSLDDREVTNEKLFFGSGTQLSVL.

This clone was seen only once. The rearrangement uses TRBV30 and TRBJ1-2; D is unresolved. Between the trimmed V and J ends, which lost 3 bases and 1 base, there was a span of 15 bases. The CDR3 runs 15 residues. CDR1 and CDR2 from the germline V gene are GTSNPN and SVGIG (reference sequence). The CDR3 coding sequence is TGTGCCTGGAGGGTTAAAAAGCTACTTAACTATGGCTACACCTTC. The encoded protein is CAWRVKKLLNYGYTF.

V and J are TRBV15 and TRBJ1-2; D remains ambiguous. The CDR3 runs 15 residues. Germline V lookup: CDR1 LNHNV, CDR2 YYDKDF (reference sequence). Trimming pared 0 bases from V and 4 bases from J, leaving 12 bases between. The CDR3 protein is CATSRDGVEAYGYTF. CDR3 DNA sequence: TGTGCCACCAGCAGAGATGGGGTGGAGGCCTATGGCTACACCTTC. The full variable domain, with the rest looked up from reference TRBV15 and TRBJ1-2, is DAMVIQNPRYQVTQFGKPVTLSCSQTLNHNVMYWYQQKSSQAPKLLFHYYDKDFNNEADTPDNFQSRRPNTSFCFLDIRSPGLGDTAMYLCATSRDGVEAYGYTFGSGTRLTVV.

The chain joins TRBV11-2 to TRBJ2-7; the match to TRBD1 covers 7 bases. Germline loops: CDR1 SGHAT, CDR2 FQNNGV. The length of the CDR3 is 15 residues. Trimming cost V 5 bases and J 1 base; bases outside gene matches: 8. The CDR3 sequence: CASSPLGQASYEQYF. For the CDR3, the DNA is TGTGCCAGCAGCCCCTTAGGACAGGCTTCCTACGAGCAGTACTTC.

The genes are TRBV7-9 and TRBJ2-5; D uncertain. The ends were cut back, 2 bases at V and 5 bases at J, with 3 bases in the middle. This CDR3 region has 11 residues. Germline V gives CDR1 SEHNR, CDR2 FQNEAQ (reference sequence). CDR3 in DNA: TGTGCCAGCAGCTTACAGGAGACCCAGTACTTC. It specifies CASSLQETQYF.

The rearrangement uses TRBV2 and TRBJ2-1; no clear D. CDR3 length: 13 amino acids. The V gene's germline CDR1 is SNHLY and CDR2 FYNNEI. Between the trimmed V and J ends, which lost 0 bases and 8 bases, there was a span of 8 bases. The CDR3 spells CASSEALEDEQFF. CDR3 bases: TGTGCCAGCAGTGAAGCGCTTGAGGATGAGCAGTTCTTC.

This clone occurred a few times. The rearrangement joins TRBV15 to TRBJ1-5; 7 bases line up with TRBD1. Losses at the gene ends were 0 bases for V and 0 bases for J; bases not matched to a gene: 14. CDR3 length: 20 amino acids. CDR1 and CDR2 (germline): LNHNV, YYDKDF (reference sequence). CDR3: CATSRDSGQTTVYSNQPQHF. CDR3 coding DNA: TGTGCCACCAGCAGAGATTCGGGACAGACCACCGTTTATAGCAATCAGCCCCAGCATTTT. Complete variable domain (other parts from reference TRBV15 and TRBJ1-5): DAMVIQNPRYQVTQFGKPVTLSCSQTLNHNVMYWYQQKSSQAPKLLFHYYDKDFNNEADTPDNFQSRRPNTSFCFLDIRSPGLGDTAMYLCATSRDSGQTTVYSNQPQHFGDGTRLSIL.

CDR3 nucleotide sequence: TGTGCCAGTAGTTTCCAGCGAGGTAGCAATCAGCCCCAGCATTTT. It encodes CASSFQRGSNQPQHF. The chain uses TRBV19 and TRBJ1-5; no clear D. The CDR3 spans 15 residues. The ends were cut back, 5 bases at V and 0 bases at J, with 11 bases in the middle. Per the germline V gene, CDR1 is LNHDA and CDR2 is SQIVND (reference sequence).

This clone was counted a single time. The V gene is TRBV11-2, the J gene TRBJ1-5, with unresolved D. Between the trimmed V and J ends, which lost 1 base and 2 bases, there was a span of 21 bases. The CDR3 is made up of 19 amino acids. Germline CDR1 SGHAT, CDR2 FQNNGV. The CDR3 bases are TGTGCCAGCAGCTTAGGTAGCCTGGGGAGCCTGAGGGGCAATCAGCCCCAGCATTTT. Translation: CASSLGSLGSLRGNQPQHF.

The chain joins TRBV3-1 (or the pseudogene TRBV3-2) to TRBJ2-5; TRBD2 matches 14 bases. Germline assignment: CDR1 LGHDT and CDR2 YNNKEL (reference sequence). The CDR3 has 20 amino acids. Unmatched junction bases numbered 14, after V lost 0 bases and J lost 5 bases. The CDR3 reads CASSQEVTGTSGSRGETQYF. For the CDR3, the DNA is TGTGCCAGCAGCCAAGAAGTTACGGGGACTAGCGGGAGCAGAGGGGAGACCCAGTACTTC.

The chain has TRBV6-1 and TRBJ1-2, with a possible D match to TRBD1 (6 bases). The V end was cut by 3 bases, the J end by 7 bases, with 15 bases between. Germline V lookup: CDR1 MNHNS, CDR2 SASEGT. The CDR3 is 14 amino acids. Written as DNA, the CDR3 is TGTGCCAGCAGTGAGCCACAGGGTCGGTTTGGCTACACCTTC. Translation gives CASSEPQGRFGYTF.

The rearrangement joins TRBV19 to TRBJ1-3; D may be TRBD1 (5 bases). Germline assignment: CDR1 LNHDA and CDR2 SQIVND (reference sequence). The CDR3 is made up of 16 amino acids. Trimming left V 5 bases short and J 10 bases short, with 24 bases between. The CDR3 DNA follows: TGTGCCAGTAGTGGATCCCGGGACTCCCGTTTTAATACCATATATTTT. Its translation is CASSGSRDSRFNTIYF. Looking up the rest from reference TRBV19 and TRBJ1-3 gives the full variable domain: DGGITQSPKYLFRKEGQNVTLSCEQNLNHDAMYWYRQDPGQGLRLIYYSQIVNDFQKGDIAEGYSVSREKKESFPLTVTSAQKNPTAFYLCASSGSRDSRFNTIYFGEGSWLTVV.

The chain combines TRBV14 with TRBJ1-1; no reliable D call. Germline CDR1 is SGHDN and CDR2 is FVKESK. This CDR3 has 16 residues. Trimming cost V 3 bases and J 1 base, with 15 bases left between them. The CDR3 region has the DNA TGTGCCAGCAGCCACCTTCCTGGCCGTGGGAACACTGAAGCTTTCTTT. Translation: CASSHLPGRGNTEAFF.

This chain uses TRBV20-1 with TRBJ1-5; D gene uncertain. Deletions cut 3 bases from V and 12 bases from J, with 12 bases between. The germline V gene has CDR1 DFQATT and CDR2 SNEGSKA (reference sequence). The CDR3 is 11 amino acids. CDR3 loop: CSARMRRDQHF. DNA of the CDR3: TGCAGTGCTAGGATGCGGCGGGACCAGCATTTT.

The chain combines TRBV6-5 with TRBJ2-2, with 7 bases aligning to TRBD1. The CDR3 is 15 residues long. Germline V CDR1 and CDR2: MNHEY, SVGAGI. J was trimmed by 7 bases and V by 6 bases; bases with no gene match: 11. CDR3 in DNA: TGTGCCAGCAGCCCCGCTCGACAGGGAGTCGGGGAGCTGTTTTTT. Protein sequence: CASSPARQGVGELFF.

The chain joins TRBV28 to TRBJ2-7, with 7 bases aligning to TRBD2. V was clipped by 11 bases and J by 2 bases; unmatched bases: 6. Germline assignment: CDR1 MDHEN and CDR2 SYDVKM. The CDR3 is 12 residues long. For the CDR3, the DNA is TGTGCCGTCGGAGGGAGGGCCTACGAGCAGTACTTC. Translated, it gives CAVGGRAYEQYF.

This chain links TRBV12-3 or TRBV12-4 with TRBJ1-1; D gene uncertain. The CDR3 contains 12 residues. Deletions cut 5 bases from V and 10 bases from J, with 14 bases between. CDR3 in amino acids: CASSPPFGSAFF. CDR3 nucleotides: TGTGCCAGCAGTCCCCCGTTCGGGTCAGCTTTCTTT.

V is TRBV28 and J is TRBJ2-3, with 7 bases fitting TRBD2. The germline CDR1 and CDR2 sequences are MDHEN and SYDVKM. The CDR3 has 14 amino acids. V gave up 6 bases and J gave up 6 bases; unmatched junction bases: 9. CDR3 protein: CASRVGGATDTQYF. The CDR3 DNA reads as TGTGCCAGCAGAGTGGGAGGGGCTACGGATACGCAGTATTTT. Variable domain in full (rest from reference TRBV28 and TRBJ2-3): DVKVTQSSRYLVKRTGEKVFLECVQDMDHENMFWYRQDPGLGLRLIYFSYDVKMKEKGDIPEGYSVSREKKERFSLILESASTNQTSMYLCASRVGGATDTQYFGPGTRLTVL.